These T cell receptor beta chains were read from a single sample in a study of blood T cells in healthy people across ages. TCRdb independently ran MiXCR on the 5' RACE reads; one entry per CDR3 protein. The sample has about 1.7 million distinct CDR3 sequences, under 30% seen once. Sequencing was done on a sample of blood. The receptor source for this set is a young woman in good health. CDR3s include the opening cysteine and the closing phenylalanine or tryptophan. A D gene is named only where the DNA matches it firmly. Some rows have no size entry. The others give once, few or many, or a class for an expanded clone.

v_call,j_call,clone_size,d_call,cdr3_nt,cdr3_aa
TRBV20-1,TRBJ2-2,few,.,TGCAGTGCTAGAGTACTGACGGAGGGGACCGGGGAGCTGTTTTTT,CSARVLTEGTGELFF
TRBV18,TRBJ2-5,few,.,TGTGCCAGCTCACCACTGAAATCGGAGACCCAGTACTTC,CASSPLKSETQYF
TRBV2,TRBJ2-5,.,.,TGTGCCAGCAGTGGCAGGGGTGAGGTCAATGAGCAGTACTTC,CASSGRGEVNEQYF
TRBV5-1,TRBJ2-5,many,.,TGTGCCAGCAGCTTAGGCCAAGAGACCCAGTACTTC,CASSLGQETQYF
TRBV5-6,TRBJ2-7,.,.,TGTGCCAGCAGCCCCCTAGCAGGGAACTCCTACAATGAGCAGTACTTC,CASSPLAGNSYNEQYF
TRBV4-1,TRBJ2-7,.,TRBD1,TGCGCCAGCAGCCCACGGACAGGGATAGCCTACGAGCAGTACTTC,CASSPRTGIAYEQYF
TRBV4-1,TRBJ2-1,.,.,TGCGCCAGCAGCCAAGATGGGCAGGTCCTACCGCAGTTCTTC,CASSQDGQVLPQFF
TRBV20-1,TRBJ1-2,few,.,TGCAGTGCTAGGGAGACCACAGGGAATGGCTACACCTTC,CSARETTGNGYTF
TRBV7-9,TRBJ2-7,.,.,TGTGCCAGCAGCTTCGGCGGGCAGACCTACGAGCAGTACTTC,CASSFGGQTYEQYF
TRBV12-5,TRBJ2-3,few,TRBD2,TGTGCTAGTGGTTTGGCCAGGACTAGCGGGAGAATGGATACGCAGTATTTT,CASGLARTSGRMDTQYF
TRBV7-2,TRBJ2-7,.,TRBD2,TGTGCCAGCAGCTTAGAGGGGGTAGGCGGGGGGTCCTCCTACGAGCAGTACTTC,CASSLEGVGGGSSYEQYF
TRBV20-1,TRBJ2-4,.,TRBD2,TGCAGTGCTAGCCAACTAGCGGGGGGAAGAAACATTCAGTACTTC,CSASQLAGGRNIQYF
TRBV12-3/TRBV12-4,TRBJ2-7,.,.,TGTGCCAGCACCCCGGGTGTGGACGGCGAGCAGTACTTC,CASTPGVDGEQYF
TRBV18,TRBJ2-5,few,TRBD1,TGTGCCAGCTCACCCTTTTTCGGACAGGGCCAAGAGACCCAGTACTTC,CASSPFFGQGQETQYF
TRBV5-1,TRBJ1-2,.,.,TGCGCCAGCAGCTCTGAGGGGGGACTGGGTGGCTACACCTTC,CASSSEGGLGGYTF
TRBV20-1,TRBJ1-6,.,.,TGCAGTGCTAGAGGAGGGCCAGCTGATAATTCACCCCTCCACTTT,CSARGGPADNSPLHF
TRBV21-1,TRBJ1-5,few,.,TGTCCGAAGCAGCAATCAACGGGGGGAAGCAATCAGCCCCAGCATTTT,CPKQQSTGGSNQPQHF
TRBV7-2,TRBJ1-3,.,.,TGTGCCAGCAGCCCCCGGGCGAGCTCTGGAAACACCATATATTTT,CASSPRASSGNTIYF
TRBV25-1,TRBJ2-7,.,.,TGTGCCAGCACCAAAGCCGGCAGGATGAACAATGAGCAGTACTTC,CASTKAGRMNNEQYF
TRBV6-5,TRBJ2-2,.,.,TGTGCCAGCAGCATGTCATCGGGCAACACCGGGGAGCTGTTTTTT,CASSMSSGNTGELFF
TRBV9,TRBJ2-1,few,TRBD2,TGTGCCAGCAGCGGGGGGGGAAACTCCTACAATGAGCAGTTCTTC,CASSGGGNSYNEQFF
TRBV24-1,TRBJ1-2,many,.,TGTGCCACCAGTGATTGGAGGGGATATGGCTACACCTTC,CATSDWRGYGYTF
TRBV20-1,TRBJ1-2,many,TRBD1,TGCAGTGCTAGTCCCGGGACAGGGGGTTATGGCTACACCTTC,CSASPGTGGYGYTF
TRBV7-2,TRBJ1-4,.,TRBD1,TGTGCCAGCAGCCAGGGGGGGGGGACGGTTGAAAAACTGTTTTTT,CASSQGGGTVEKLFF
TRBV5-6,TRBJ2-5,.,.,TGTGCCAGCAGCTCTGGCCCCAGGAAGTACTTC,CASSSGPRKYF
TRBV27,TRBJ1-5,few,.,TGTGCCAGCAGTTTATCTGGCCCCAGCCAGCCCCAGCATTTT,CASSLSGPSQPQHF
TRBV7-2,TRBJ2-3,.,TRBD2,TGTGCCAGCAGCTCGCCAGCGGGAGGAAACCCAAGCACAGATACGCAGTATTTT,CASSSPAGGNPSTDTQYF
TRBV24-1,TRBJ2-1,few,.,TGTGCCACCAGTGACCTGATTACCAATGAGCAGTTCTTC,CATSDLITNEQFF
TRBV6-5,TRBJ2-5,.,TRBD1,TGTGCCAGCAGTTACGGGACAGGGGGCGGAGTGCAGTACTTC,CASSYGTGGGVQYF
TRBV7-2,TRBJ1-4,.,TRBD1,TGTGCCAGCAGCTCCCGGGACAGGGGGCTTACTAATGAAAAACTGTTTTTT,CASSSRDRGLTNEKLFF
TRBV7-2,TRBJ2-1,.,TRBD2,TGTGCCAGCAGCCTAGCGTCTCTGAGCGGGACGGGATACAATGAGCAGTTCTTC,CASSLASLSGTGYNEQFF
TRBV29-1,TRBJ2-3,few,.,TGCAGCGTAGTTAACAGGGCGGTTATCACAGATACGCAGTATTTT,CSVVNRAVITDTQYF
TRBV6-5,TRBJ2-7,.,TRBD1,TGTGCCAGCACTGCACAGGGGGTCCGCAATGAGCAGTACTTC,CASTAQGVRNEQYF
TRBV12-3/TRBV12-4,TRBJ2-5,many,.,TGTGCCAGCGGAGTTCGTGTACCCCGGGGAGAGACCCAGTACTTC,CASGVRVPRGETQYF
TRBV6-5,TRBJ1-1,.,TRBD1,TGTGCCAGCAGTCCCATGACAGGGGGCATAACTGAAGCTTTCTTT,CASSPMTGGITEAFF
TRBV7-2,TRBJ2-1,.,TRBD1,TGTGCCAGCAGCTTAGGTCGGACAGGTTACAATGAGCAGTTCTTC,CASSLGRTGYNEQFF
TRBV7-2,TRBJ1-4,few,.,TGTGCCAGCAGCTTATTCCAGGGCAGTGTACTGTTTTTT,CASSLFQGSVLFF
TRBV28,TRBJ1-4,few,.,TGTGCCAGCAGTTTAATCCGAAATGAAAAACTGTTTTTT,CASSLIRNEKLFF
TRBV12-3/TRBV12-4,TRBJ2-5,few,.,TGTGCCAGCAGTTTTTCGGGGTTAGAGTCCAAAGAGACCCAGTACTTC,CASSFSGLESKETQYF
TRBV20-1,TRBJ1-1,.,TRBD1,TGCAGTGTCCCTCCGGGGTCCGGGACAGGTGGTCGGGAAGCTTTCTTT,CSVPPGSGTGGREAFF
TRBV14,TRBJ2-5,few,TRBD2,TGTGCCAGCAGCCAACCTCGACTAGCGGGAGTAAGGGTGGAGACCCAGTACTTC,CASSQPRLAGVRVETQYF
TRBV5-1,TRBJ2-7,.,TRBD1,TGCGCCAGCAGCGGGACAGGGGCCAACTACGAGCAGTACTTC,CASSGTGANYEQYF
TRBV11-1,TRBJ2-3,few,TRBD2,TGTGCCAGCAGCAGAGCGGGGGCCGTGTCGACAGATACGCAGTATTTT,CASSRAGAVSTDTQYF
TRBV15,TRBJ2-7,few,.,TGTGCCACCAGCAATAGAGGCAGGGCGGGCGGGTACGAGCAGTACTTC,CATSNRGRAGGYEQYF
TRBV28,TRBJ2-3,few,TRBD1,TGTGCCAGCGGACAGGATCCAGATACGCAGTATTTT,CASGQDPDTQYF
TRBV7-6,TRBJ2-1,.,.,TGTGCCAGCACCCTATCAGGGTACCTCGATGAGCAGTTCTTC,CASTLSGYLDEQFF
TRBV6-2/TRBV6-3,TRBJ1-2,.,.,TGTGCCAGCCTAACAGGGAACTATGGCTACACCTTC,CASLTGNYGYTF